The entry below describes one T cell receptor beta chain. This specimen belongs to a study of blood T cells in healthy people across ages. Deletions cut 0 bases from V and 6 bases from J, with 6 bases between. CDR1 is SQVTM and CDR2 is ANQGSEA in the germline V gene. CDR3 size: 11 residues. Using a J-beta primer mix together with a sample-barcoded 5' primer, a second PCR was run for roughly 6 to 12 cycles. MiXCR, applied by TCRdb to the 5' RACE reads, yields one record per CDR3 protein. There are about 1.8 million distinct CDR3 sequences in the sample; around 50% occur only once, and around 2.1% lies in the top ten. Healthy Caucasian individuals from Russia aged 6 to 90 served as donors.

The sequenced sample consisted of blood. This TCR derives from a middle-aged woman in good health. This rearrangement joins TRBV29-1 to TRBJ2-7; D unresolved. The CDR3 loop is CSVEDSGEQYF. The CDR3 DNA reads TGCAGCGTTGAAGATTCAGGCGAGCAGTACTTC.